This TCR beta chain was observed in a study of cytomegalovirus exposure and HLA in healthy donors. Study-level findings and limits: Evidence from a later analysis indicated that most CMV-associated TCR beta chains looked HLA-restricted.

A remark on this clone: Its antigen is unknown.

Per the germline V gene, CDR1 is SGHTA and CDR2 is FQGTGA. The V end lost 5 bases, the J end lost 3 bases, and 15 bases lay between the germline ends. This CDR3 contains 15 residues. This PCR relied on a set of 60 Vbeta primers and 13 Jbeta primers. The table came from immunoSEQ multiplex PCR; TCRdb's copy has only in-frame clones and leaves some out. This listing includes over 100,000 clones. J is TRBJ2-3 and V is TRBV7-3, with a tentative D call TRBD2 (5 bases). Source material: PBMCs. This TCR came from a man aged 35-49 years in good health and CMV-seropositive. The CDR3 reads CASSPSFSVTDTQYF. The CDR3 DNA follows: TGTGCCAGCAGCCCTTCATTTAGCGTGACAGATACGCAGTATTTT.